The following is a TCR beta chain sequence with its context. Its antigen is still unknown. TCRdb's copy holds only in-frame clones and misses some; the assay was immunoSEQ multiplex PCR. The repertoire holds about 83,000 clones, with 88% as singletons. Germline CDR1 is SNHLY and CDR2 is FYNNEI. This CDR3 contains 14 residues. Trimming took 7 bases from V and 2 from J, leaving 13 bases between them. This entry is derived from a study of T cell responses to AZD1222 COVID-19 vaccine. Points from the study as a whole: Only a handful of AZD1222 recipients, roughly 6 in all, had baseline seropositivity. Reports say nearly half of spike-specific TCRs go after unmutated variant regions.

The source is an adult in good health. The V and J genes are TRBV2 and TRBJ2-3, with D possibly TRBD2 on 6 matching bases. Sequenced material: peripheral blood, taken on day 0 of MenACWY control vaccination. The CDR3 DNA is TGTGCCAGCACCCTTGGACTATCCACAGATACGCAGTATTTT. Protein sequence: CASTLGLSTDTQYF.